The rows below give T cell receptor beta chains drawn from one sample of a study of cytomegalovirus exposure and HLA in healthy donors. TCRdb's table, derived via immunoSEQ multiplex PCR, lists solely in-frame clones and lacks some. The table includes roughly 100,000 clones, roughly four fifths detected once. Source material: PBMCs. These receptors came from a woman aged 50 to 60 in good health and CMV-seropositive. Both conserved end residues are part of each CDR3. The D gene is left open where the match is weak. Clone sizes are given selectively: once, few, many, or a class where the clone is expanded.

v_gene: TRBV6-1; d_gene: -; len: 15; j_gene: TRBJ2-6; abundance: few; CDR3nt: TGTGCCAGCAGCTTCAGGGGCTCTGGGGCCAACGTCCTGACTTTC; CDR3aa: CASSFRGSGANVLTF
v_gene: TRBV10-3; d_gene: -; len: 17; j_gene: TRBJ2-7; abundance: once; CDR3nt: TGTGCCATCAGTGAGTCGATGGCGGACAGCAGCTCCTACGAGCAGTACTTC; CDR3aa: CAISESMADSSSYEQYF
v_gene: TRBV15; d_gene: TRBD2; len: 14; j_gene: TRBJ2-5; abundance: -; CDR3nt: TGTGCCACCAGCAGACCCGGACTAGCGGAGACCCAGTACTTC; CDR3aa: CATSRPGLAETQYF
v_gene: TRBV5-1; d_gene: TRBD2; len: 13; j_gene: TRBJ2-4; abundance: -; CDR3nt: TGCGCCAGCAGTCTAGCGGGGGTGGGGATTCAGTACTTC; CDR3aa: CASSLAGVGIQYF
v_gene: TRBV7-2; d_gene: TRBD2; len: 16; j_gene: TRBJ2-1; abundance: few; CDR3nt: TGTGCCAGCAGCCTAATAGCGGGGGGGTCCTACAATGAGCAGTTCTTC; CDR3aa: CASSLIAGGSYNEQFF
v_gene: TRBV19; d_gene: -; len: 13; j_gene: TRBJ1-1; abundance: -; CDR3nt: TGTGCCAGTAGTATGGAGGGCAACACTGAAGCTTTCTTT; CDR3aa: CASSMEGNTEAFF
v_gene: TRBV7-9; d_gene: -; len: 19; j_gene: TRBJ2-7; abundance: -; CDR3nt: TGTGCCAGCAGCCACATCCCCGGGAGGGGGCAGGAAAATTTCTACGAGCAGTACTTC; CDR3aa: CASSHIPGRGQENFYEQYF
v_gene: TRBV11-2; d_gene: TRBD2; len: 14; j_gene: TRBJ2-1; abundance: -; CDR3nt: TGTGCCAGCAGCTCTCGGGGGGGAAACAATGAGCAGTTCTTC; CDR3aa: CASSSRGGNNEQFF
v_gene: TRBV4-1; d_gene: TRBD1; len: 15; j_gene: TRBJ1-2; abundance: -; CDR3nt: TGCGCCAGCAGCCGACCCGCGGGGACAGGGAGTCCGTTCGCCTTC; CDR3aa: CASSRPAGTGSPFAF
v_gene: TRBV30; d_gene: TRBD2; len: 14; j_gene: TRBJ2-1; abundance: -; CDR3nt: TGTGCCTGGGCAACGGGGGGGGCGGGGAATGAGCAGTTCTTC; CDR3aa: CAWATGGAGNEQFF
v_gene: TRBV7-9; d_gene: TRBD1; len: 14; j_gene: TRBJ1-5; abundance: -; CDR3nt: TGTTCCAGCAGCTTGGGACAGGGGACCCAGCCCCAGCATTTT; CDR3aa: CSSSLGQGTQPQHF
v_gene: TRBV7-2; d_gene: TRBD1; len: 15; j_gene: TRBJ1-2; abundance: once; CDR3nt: TGTGCCAGCAGCTTAGCAGGGGACAGGGGATATGGCTACACCTTC; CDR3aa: CASSLAGDRGYGYTF
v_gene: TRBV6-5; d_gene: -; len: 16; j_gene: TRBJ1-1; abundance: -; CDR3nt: TGTGCCAGCAGTTATTCACATACCCTTTCGAACACTGAAGCTTTCTTT; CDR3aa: CASSYSHTLSNTEAFF
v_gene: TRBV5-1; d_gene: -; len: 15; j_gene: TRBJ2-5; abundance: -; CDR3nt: TGCGCCAGCAGCCGGGCGGTGGGCAGGGAAGAGACCCAGTACTTC; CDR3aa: CASSRAVGREETQYF
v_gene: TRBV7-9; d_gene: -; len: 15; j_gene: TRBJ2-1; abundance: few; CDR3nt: TGTGCCAGCAGCTACGGGGGCGCGGGGGTCAATGAGCAGTTCTTC; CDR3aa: CASSYGGAGVNEQFF
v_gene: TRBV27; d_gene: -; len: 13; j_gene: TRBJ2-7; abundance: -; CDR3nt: TGTGCCAGCAGTTTATTGCGTAACTACGAGCAGTACTTC; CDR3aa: CASSLLRNYEQYF
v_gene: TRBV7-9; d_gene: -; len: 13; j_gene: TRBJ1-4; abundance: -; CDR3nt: TGTGCCAGCAGCTTAATGAGCACCGAAAAACTGTTTTTT; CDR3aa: CASSLMSTEKLFF
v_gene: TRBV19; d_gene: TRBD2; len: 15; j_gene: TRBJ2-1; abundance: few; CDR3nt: TGTGCCAGTAGTTTGGATAGCGGGGGATACAATGAGCAGTTCTTC; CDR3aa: CASSLDSGGYNEQFF
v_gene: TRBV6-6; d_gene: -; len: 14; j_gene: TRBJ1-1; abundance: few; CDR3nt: TGTGCCAGCAGTTACCCAGGGGCCTTCACTGAAGCTTTCTTT; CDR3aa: CASSYPGAFTEAFF
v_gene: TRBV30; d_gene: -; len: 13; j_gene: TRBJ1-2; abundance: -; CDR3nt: TGTGCCTGGAGTGTTGGGGGCCTGGATGGCTACACCTTC; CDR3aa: CAWSVGGLDGYTF